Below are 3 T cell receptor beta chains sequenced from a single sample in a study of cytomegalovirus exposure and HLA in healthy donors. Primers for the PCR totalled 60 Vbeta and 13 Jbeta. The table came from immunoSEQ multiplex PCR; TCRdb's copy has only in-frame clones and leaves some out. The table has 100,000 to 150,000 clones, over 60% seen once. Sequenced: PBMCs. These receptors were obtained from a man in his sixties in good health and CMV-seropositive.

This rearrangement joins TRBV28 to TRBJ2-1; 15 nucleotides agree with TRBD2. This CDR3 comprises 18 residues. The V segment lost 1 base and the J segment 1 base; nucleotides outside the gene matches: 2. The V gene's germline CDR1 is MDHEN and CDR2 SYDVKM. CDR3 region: CASSLSGLAGGSYNEQFF. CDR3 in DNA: TGTGCCAGCAGTTTATCGGGACTAGCGGGGGGATCCTACAATGAGCAGTTCTTC.

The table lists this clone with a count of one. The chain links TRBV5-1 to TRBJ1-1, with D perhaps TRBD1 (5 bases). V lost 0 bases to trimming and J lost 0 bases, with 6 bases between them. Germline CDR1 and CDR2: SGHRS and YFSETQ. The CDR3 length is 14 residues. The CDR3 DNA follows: TGCGCCAGCAGCTTGGAGGGGATGAACACTGAAGCTTTCTTT. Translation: CASSLEGMNTEAFF.

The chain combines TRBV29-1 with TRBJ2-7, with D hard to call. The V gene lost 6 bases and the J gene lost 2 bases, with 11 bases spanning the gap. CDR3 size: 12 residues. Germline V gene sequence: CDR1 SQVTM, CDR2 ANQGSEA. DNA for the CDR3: TGCAGCGTCGAGACTCGTCCCTACGAGCAGTACTTC. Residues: CSVETRPYEQYF.